A selection of T cell receptor beta chains follows, all from one sample in a study of T-cell reconstitution after alpha-beta-depleted transplantation in children. TCRdb used MiXCR to reprocess the PCR reads, holding one entry per CDR3 protein. Of approximately 350,000 distinct CDR3 sequences listed, around 16% were seen once; the top ten hold roughly 40%. The sequencing here drew on PBMCs, mostly from graft donor cells, taken 360 days after TCRalphabeta/CD19-depleted stem cell transplant. Receptors were obtained from a male patient between 2 and 10 years old who had a stem cell transplant for acute lymphoblastic leukemia, so the T cells may come from the graft donor. Each CDR3 is given without its conserved first and last residue. Expanded clones are given a class, and other clones once, few, many or no size at all.

>TRBV28|TRBJ2-7|few
ASSLTISYEQY
>TRBV12-3/TRBV12-4|TRBJ2-1|NA
ASSSLDSYNEQF
>TRBV24-1|TRBJ2-1|few
ATSETGQGRHEQF
>TRBV15|TRBJ1-5|NA
ATSRDPRPVDQPQH
>TRBV29-1|TRBJ1-4|many
SVESQSGSSV
>TRBV20-1|TRBJ2-7|few
SARDLTSGSYEQY
>TRBV20-1|TRBJ2-7|few
SARDVARVEYEQY
>TRBV7-2|TRBJ2-3|few
ASSLSVGGRLTDTQY
>TRBV5-4|TRBJ1-2|few
ASSVAGGAFNYGYT
>TRBV4-3|TRBJ2-5|many
ASSLENPTSGRLAVQETQY
>TRBV5-1|TRBJ2-3|many
ASSPHFGPTDTQY
>TRBV7-3|TRBJ2-2|NA
ASSFEATGELF
>TRBV4-1|TRBJ2-7|many
ASSHRTGDYEQY
>TRBV20-1|TRBJ2-1|few
SATARTSGRKPYNEQF
>TRBV10-2|TRBJ1-4|many
ASSPLNEKLF
>TRBV5-1|TRBJ1-4|many
ASRSQGGEKLF
>TRBV4-1|TRBJ2-3|NA
ASSQVHRTDTQY
>TRBV3-1|TRBJ2-3|NA
ASSQRADTQY
>TRBV27|TRBJ2-7|once
ASSLSAGGRAYEQY
>TRBV20-1|TRBJ2-7|few
SAYRDRGHEQY
>TRBV29-1|TRBJ2-1|few
SASGSLAGRSYNEQF
>TRBV9|TRBJ1-1|NA
ASSVGGDTEAF
>TRBV12-3/TRBV12-4|TRBJ1-1|many
ASSLRGDAEAF
>TRBV5-5|TRBJ2-1|NA
ASSLPMNNEQF